This record looks at one TCR beta chain sequence and its context. This sample was included in a study of response to subunit inactivated influenza vaccine. TCRdb used MiXCR to reprocess the RT-PCR reads, holding one entry per CDR3 protein. The data contain approximately 310,000 distinct CDR3 sequences, 21% of them singletons. The CDR3 runs to 14 residues. V lost 5 bases and J lost 0, with 10 bases in between. Germline V gives CDR1 SGDLS, CDR2 YYNGEE. This chain joins TRBV9 and TRBJ2-3, with D perhaps given as TRBD1 or TRBD2 (7 bases each). This receptor was identified in a man aged 45-69 years who received an inactivated influenza vaccine. The input for sequencing was PBMCs from blood, taken less than 22 months after vaccination. The CDR3 reads CASRAGQSTDTQYF. As DNA, the CDR3 is TGTGCCAGCAGAGCGGGACAGAGCACAGATACGCAGTATTTT.